Below are 3 T cell receptor beta chains sequenced from a single sample in a study of Ad26.COV2.S vaccination and SARS-CoV-2 variants. Specified treatment: roughly 18 received Ad26.COV2.S at low or high dose, single or two shots; 5 received placebo; per-sample allocation not given. The samples were gathered on day 63 after the first injection of vaccine or placebo. Libraries were prepared by immunoSEQ multiplex PCR; TCRdb keeps only in-frame clonotypes and omits some of them. The sample lists hundreds of thousands of clones, roughly nine tenths occurring once. The sequencing here drew on peripheral blood, taken in a trial of Ad26.COV2.S vaccine versus placebo. All receptors come from a person aged 18-60 years who received the Ad26.COV2.S COVID-19 vaccine or a placebo.

This clone appeared a single time. V gene TRBV30 combines with J gene TRBJ1-2; D is uncertain. The CDR3 totals 13 residues. From germline, CDR1 is GTSNPN and CDR2 SVGIG (reference sequence). Deletions cut 2 bases from V and 6 bases from J, with 13 bases between. CDR3 bases: TGTGCCTGGAGTTACGACATATTAGATGGCTACACCTTC. Translating gives CAWSYDILDGYTF.

As to this clone: This CDR3 is also generated by other DNA sequences in the sample. The chain joins TRBV18 to TRBJ2-3; D gene ambiguous. V lost 3 bases to trimming and J lost 1 base, with 5 bases between them. This CDR3 spans 13 amino acids. Looked up from germline, CDR1 is KGHSH and CDR2 is LQKENI. The CDR3 DNA sequence: TGTGCCAGCTCACCGCCGGGCACAGATACGCAGTATTTT. Its protein is CASSPPGTDTQYF.

V usage is TRBV2 and J usage is TRBJ1-2; D is uncertain. This CDR3 region has 14 residues. V was pared by 6 bases and J by 5 bases, with 16 bases between. Germline assignment: CDR1 SNHLY and CDR2 FYNNEI. Written as DNA, the CDR3 is TGTGCCAGCAGCGAGCGGGGTTCTCTGTATGGCTACACCTTC. Translation gives CASSERGSLYGYTF.